Following are 17 T cell receptor beta chains from one sample sequenced in a study of blood T cell repertoires in COVID-19 (TCRdb year 2020). Receptor amplification or capture employed the immunoSEQ multiplex PCR assay. TCRdb provides this immuneACCESS table in a form limited to in-frame rearrangements. Some clones are lacking; in checked studies, under half of them reflect an unresolved V gene, and why the rest are absent is not known. This sample holds just over 300,000 clones; roughly 87% were observed only once. Clones ranked in the top ten supply about 8.9% of the sample. Sequencing used PBMCs or T cells enriched from blood (not recorded which). The origin of the receptors is a young woman who had recovered from COVID-19.

This chain connects TRBV7-9 to TRBJ1-4; a possible D gene is TRBD1 (5 bases). Trimming took 3 bases from V and 7 from J, leaving 9 bases between them. Germline V gives CDR1 SEHNR, CDR2 FQNEAQ (reference sequence). The CDR3 length is 13 residues. The CDR3 DNA sequence: TGTGCCAGCAGCTTTCCAGGGCCTGAAAAACTGTTTTTT. It yields the protein CASSFPGPEKLFF. The whole variable domain, remainder taken from reference TRBV7-9 and TRBJ1-4, is DTGVSQNPRHKITKRGQNVTFRCDPISEHNRLYWYRQTLGQGPEFLTYFQNEAQLEKSRLLSDRFSAERPKGSFSTLEIQRTEQGDSAMYLCASSFPGPEKLFFGSGTQLSVL.

The chain is built from TRBV7-3 and TRBJ2-6; 8 bases are a match to TRBD1. The germline gives CDR1 SGHTA, CDR2 FQGTGA. J was trimmed by 0 bases and V by 9 bases; bases with no gene match: 7. The CDR3 loop spans 16 amino acids. In DNA form, the CDR3 reads TGTGCCAGTAGGACAGGGACCCACTCTGGGGCCAACGTCCTGACTTTC. Translated, it gives CASRTGTHSGANVLTF. Drawing the rest from reference TRBV7-3 and TRBJ2-6, the complete variable domain is GAGVSQTPSNKVTEKGKYVELRCDPISGHTALYWYRQSLGQGPEFLIYFQGTGAADDSGLPNDRFFAVRPEGSVSTLKIQRTERGDSAVYLCASRTGTHSGANVLTFGAGSRLTVL.

The chain links TRBV6-5 to TRBJ1-1, with 7 bases matching TRBD1. CDR1 and CDR2 from the germline V gene are MNHEY and SVGAGI. Trimming removed 6 bases from V and 8 bases from J; junction bases left unmatched: 12. CDR3 size: 14 residues. The CDR3 loop is CASRERDSRGEAFF. CDR3 DNA sequence: TGTGCCAGCAGAGAGAGGGACAGCCGGGGAGAAGCTTTCTTT.

The chain recombines TRBV9 with TRBJ1-1, with D perhaps matching TRBD1 (5 bases). Germline V lookup: CDR1 SGDLS, CDR2 YYNGEE. The ends were cut back, 4 bases at V and 11 bases at J, with 18 bases in the middle. This CDR3 is built from 13 residues. The CDR3 DNA reads as TGTGCCAGCAGCCAGGGAAGTTCGGTTGTCGCTTTCTTT. As protein: CASSQGSSVVAFF. Drawing the rest from reference TRBV9 and TRBJ1-1, the complete variable domain is DSGVTQTPKHLITATGQRVTLRCSPRSGDLSVYWYQQSLDQGLQFLIQYYNGEERAKGNILERFSAQQFPDLHSELNLSSLELGDSALYFCASSQGSSVVAFFGQGTRLTVV.

This chain links TRBV6-1 with TRBJ1-1, with 8 nucleotides matching TRBD1. The J segment lost 5 bases and the V segment lost 0 bases, leaving 5 bases of the junction unmatched. Germline V gene sequence: CDR1 MNHNS, CDR2 SASEGT. The CDR3 has 15 residues. CDR3 protein: CASSEAWTGSTEAFF. DNA of the CDR3: TGTGCCAGCAGTGAAGCCTGGACAGGGTCGACTGAAGCTTTCTTT.

The chain employs TRBV28 and TRBJ1-1; a possible D gene is TRBD1 (6 bases). Germline V gene lookup returns CDR1 MDHEN and CDR2 SYDVKM. The CDR3 has 8 residues. The CDR3: CEQGSAFF. The CDR3 DNA reads TGTGAACAGGGATCGGCTTTCTTT.

The chain uses TRBV6-2 or TRBV6-3 and TRBJ1-1; D is possibly TRBD1 (6 bases). Germline assignment: CDR1 MNHEY and CDR2 SVGEGT. Deletions cut 0 bases from V and 1 base from J, with 9 bases between. The CDR3 contains 15 residues. This CDR3 reads CASSYSWGQNTEAFF. CDR3 in DNA: TGTGCCAGCAGTTACTCATGGGGACAGAACACTGAAGCTTTCTTT.

The chain uses TRBV5-1 and TRBJ2-6; a weak D match, TRBD1 (5 bases). The CDR3 is 13 amino acids. Germline-derived CDR1 and CDR2 are SGHRS and YFSETQ. Trimming cost V 7 bases and J 0 bases, with 5 bases left between them. The CDR3 bases are TGCGCCAGCGGGGCCTCTGGGGCCAACGTCCTGACTTTC. The encoded protein is CASGASGANVLTF.

The chain carries TRBV5-1 and TRBJ2-1, with D unclear. The CDR3 consists of 11 residues. Trimming pared 1 base from V and 9 bases from J, leaving 5 bases between. Germline V lookup: CDR1 SGHRS, CDR2 YFSETQ. This chain's CDR3 is CASSLTGEQFF. In DNA form, the CDR3 reads TGCGCCAGCAGCTTGACTGGTGAGCAGTTCTTC.

The rearrangement uses TRBV11-1 and TRBJ1-1, with 7 bases lining up with TRBD1. The J segment lost 1 base and the V segment lost 5 bases, leaving 10 bases of the junction unmatched. Germline V gene sequence: CDR1 SGHAT, CDR2 FQDESV (reference sequence). CDR3 size: 16 residues. The CDR3: CASSPLTGVGNTEAFF. In DNA form, the CDR3 reads TGTGCCAGCAGCCCGCTCACAGGGGTGGGGAACACTGAAGCTTTCTTT.

This chain uses TRBV28 with TRBJ1-2; maybe TRBD1 (5 bases). CDR1 MDHEN and CDR2 SYDVKM come from the germline V gene. The CDR3 is made up of 13 amino acids. Trimming left V 4 bases short and J 3 bases short, with 9 bases between. DNA of the CDR3: TGTGCCAGCAGTTCGCAGGGATACTATGGCTACACCTTC. This gives the protein CASSSQGYYGYTF.

The V call is TRBV9, the J call TRBJ2-2, with 7 bases lining up with TRBD1. Germline V CDR1 and CDR2: SGDLS, YYNGEE. The length of the CDR3 is 14 residues. The trim removed 7 bases at V and 1 base at J, leaving 4 bases unmatched. The CDR3 sequence: CASRQGWNTGELFF. CDR3 DNA sequence: TGTGCCAGCCGACAGGGTTGGAACACCGGGGAGCTGTTTTTT.

About this clone itself: The conserved closing phenylalanine or tryptophan is absent in this CDR3, likely reflecting a read error. The DNA is omitted, as the CDR3 cannot be located on it reliably, and the CDR3 follows TCRdb's listing. V is TRBV28 and J is TRBJ2-7; no check of the table's D call, TRBD1, against the DNA was made. Germline V gene data show CDR1 as MDHEN and CDR2 as SYDVKM. Both ends counted, the CDR3 spans 14 residues. The CDR3 loop reads CASSLNLGTGPLRC.

The genes are TRBV5-1 and TRBJ1-4; D ambiguous. CDR1 SGHRS and CDR2 YFSETQ come from the germline V gene. V was pared by 0 bases and J by 8 bases, with 14 bases between. The CDR3 consists of 15 residues. CDR3 sequence reads: CASSLAAGLREKLFF. The CDR3, as DNA: TGCGCCAGCAGCTTGGCCGCAGGACTTCGGGAAAAACTGTTTTTT.

CDR3 residues: CSVENQRGDRNIQYF. In DNA form, the CDR3 reads TGCAGCGTTGAAAACCAGCGGGGGGATCGGAACATTCAGTACTTC. The chain carries TRBV29-1 and TRBJ2-4, with 9 bases that match TRBD2. The junction had 9 bases not matched to a gene; V was cut back by 2 bases and J by 7 bases. The CDR3 totals 15 residues. The germline V gene encodes CDR1 SQVTM and CDR2 ANQGSEA.

This chain connects TRBV7-2 to TRBJ1-1; D remains ambiguous. The CDR3 runs to 18 residues. Germline V gives CDR1 SGHTA, CDR2 FQGNSA. V was pared by 3 bases and J by 0 bases, with 20 bases between. The CDR3 DNA reads as TGTGCCAGCAGCTTGGTAACAGAACCAATATTGGTGAACACTGAAGCTTTCTTT. As protein: CASSLVTEPILVNTEAFF. Full variable domain (remainder filled in from reference TRBV7-2 and TRBJ1-1): GAGVSQSPSNKVTEKGKDVELRCDPISGHTALYWYRQSLGQGLEFLIYFQGNSAPDKSGLPSDRFSAERTGGSVSTLTIQRTQQEDSAVYLCASSLVTEPILVNTEAFFGQGTRLTVV.

The V gene is TRBV19, the J gene TRBJ1-5; 9 bases are a match to TRBD1. Germline values: CDR1 LNHDA, CDR2 SQIVND (reference sequence). The CDR3 covers 15 residues. With V trimmed by 7 bases and J by 2 bases, 6 bases remained unmatched. The CDR3 loop is CASTPDRGGNQPQHF. CDR3 DNA: TGTGCCAGTACTCCGGACAGGGGTGGCAATCAGCCCCAGCATTTT.